The 23 T cell receptor beta chains below all came from one sample that was sequenced in a study of T cells in localized non-small cell lung cancer. This table comes from immunoSEQ multiplex PCR, and its TCRdb copy is limited to in-frame clones, with some not included. The sample yields some 140,000 clones, around 89% seen once. Sequencing used peripheral blood, obtained before any cancer treatment. Receptors were obtained from a female donor older than 55 with stage I lung adenocarcinoma.

The CDR3 region has the DNA TGTGCCAGCAGCTCCCGGACAGAAATGAACACTGAAGCTTTCTTT. Translation: CASSSRTEMNTEAFF. The rearrangement uses TRBV7-9 and TRBJ1-1, with D perhaps TRBD1 (6 bases). The ends were cut back, 4 bases at V and 0 bases at J, with 12 bases in the middle. Germline V gene lookup returns CDR1 SEHNR and CDR2 FQNEAQ (reference sequence). This CDR3 contains 15 residues.

The chain employs TRBV19 and TRBJ2-7; 11 bases are shared with TRBD2. The CDR3 runs to 16 residues. The J segment lost 2 bases and the V segment lost 5 bases, leaving 8 bases of the junction unmatched. Germline assignment: CDR1 LNHDA and CDR2 SQIVND (reference sequence). The CDR3 coding sequence is TGTGCCAGTAGTGATACTAGCGGGAGCTTCACCTACGAGCAGTACTTC. Encoded protein: CASSDTSGSFTYEQYF. Drawing the rest from reference TRBV19 and TRBJ2-7, the complete variable domain is DGGITQSPKYLFRKEGQNVTLSCEQNLNHDAMYWYRQDPGQGLRLIYYSQIVNDFQKGDIAEGYSVSREKKESFPLTVTSAQKNPTAFYLCASSDTSGSFTYEQYFGPGTRLTVT.

The rearrangement uses TRBV28 and TRBJ2-7; 8 bases map to TRBD2. With V trimmed by 7 bases and J by 3 bases, 11 bases remained unmatched. This CDR3 region has 15 residues. CDR1 is MDHEN and CDR2 is SYDVKM in the germline V gene. CDR3 DNA sequence: TGTGCCAGCACCAACGGGAGGGCCACAAGCTACGAGCAGTACTTC. Translation gives CASTNGRATSYEQYF.

In its sample, this clone was seen once. V and J are TRBV30 and TRBJ2-5; 9 nucleotides line up with TRBD2. CDR3 size: 15 residues. J gave up 1 base and V 5 bases, and 8 bases lay outside the gene matches. From germline, CDR1 is GTSNPN and CDR2 SVGIG (reference sequence). The CDR3 is CAWGSGSRLQETQYF. The CDR3 DNA reads TGTGCCTGGGGTAGCGGGAGCAGACTCCAAGAGACCCAGTACTTC.

The chain employs TRBV5-1 and TRBJ1-2; possibly TRBD1 for D (6 bases). This CDR3 has 19 amino acids. Germline-derived CDR1 and CDR2 are SGHRS and YFSETQ. V was shortened by 0 bases and J by 7 bases, with 28 bases between the two germline ends. The CDR3: CASSLDLRQLGGAESGYTF. The CDR3, as DNA: TGCGCCAGCAGCTTGGATCTTAGGCAACTTGGGGGCGCTGAGTCTGGCTACACCTTC.

V gene TRBV7-9 combines with J gene TRBJ2-1, with 10 bases aligning to TRBD2. This CDR3 has 16 residues. Trimming removed 5 bases from V and 4 bases from J; junction bases left unmatched: 8. Germline CDR1 reads SEHNR; CDR2 reads FQNEAQ (reference sequence). DNA of the CDR3: TGTGCCAGCAGCATCATAGGACTAGCGGCGTACAATGAGCAGTTCTTC. Translation: CASSIIGLAAYNEQFF. Using reference TRBV7-9 and TRBJ2-1 for the parts outside the CDR3, the full variable domain is DTGVSQNPRHKITKRGQNVTFRCDPISEHNRLYWYRQTLGQGPEFLTYFQNEAQLEKSRLLSDRFSAERPKGSFSTLEIQRTEQGDSAMYLCASSIIGLAAYNEQFFGPGTRLTVL.

The chain links TRBV7-9 to TRBJ1-5; D unclear. CDR1 is SEHNR and CDR2 is FQNEAQ in the germline V gene (reference sequence). The CDR3 contains 14 residues. The V and J ends lost 0 bases and 0 bases respectively, with 3 bases between them. The CDR3 loop reads CASSLAGSNQPQHF. The DNA for the CDR3 is TGTGCCAGCAGCTTAGCGGGTAGCAATCAGCCCCAGCATTTT.

This sequence joins TRBV9 and TRBJ1-2; D call uncertain. Trimming removed 1 base at V and 8 bases at J, with 18 bases between. The germline CDR1 and CDR2 sequences are SGDLS and YYNGEE. This CDR3 is 15 amino acids long. CDR3 amino acids: CASSVTPRTGGGYTF. In nucleotides, the CDR3 is TGTGCCAGCAGCGTAACTCCCAGGACGGGCGGAGGCTACACCTTC.

Here the CDR3 DNA reads TGTGCCAGCAGGACCGGGACTAGCGGGGTGACTTCCGAGCAGTACTTC. This encodes CASRTGTSGVTSEQYF. The chain recombines TRBV27 with TRBJ2-7; 13 nucleotides agree with TRBD2. The CDR3 is 16 amino acids. CDR1 MNHEY and CDR2 SMNVEV come from the germline V gene (reference sequence). Trimming cost V 6 bases and J 6 bases; bases outside gene matches: 11.

The chain is built from TRBV30 and TRBJ1-5; no clear D. CDR1 and CDR2 (germline): GTSNPN, SVGIG (reference sequence). V gave up 0 bases and J gave up 0 bases, with 9 bases separating them. CDR3 length: 15 residues. The CDR3, as DNA: TGTGCCTGGAGTGTTCGAGATTATAGCAATCAGCCCCAGCATTTT. Protein product: CAWSVRDYSNQPQHF.

This chain connects TRBV4-1 to TRBJ2-1, with 8 nucleotides matching TRBD2. The length of the CDR3 is 17 residues. Per germline, CDR1 MGHRA and CDR2 YSYEKL. Trimming at V came to 3 bases and at J to 6 bases, leaving 13 bases not matched to a gene. CDR3 in amino acids: CASSQEGSAGGLNEQFF. CDR3 coding DNA: TGCGCCAGCAGCCAGGAGGGCTCCGCGGGGGGACTCAATGAGCAGTTCTTC.

The chain has TRBV4-2 and TRBJ1-1; 7 positions agree with TRBD1. Germline values: CDR1 LGHNA, CDR2 YNFKEQ. With 0 bases clipped from V and 6 bases from J, the junction kept 10 bases outside the gene matches. The CDR3 totals 16 residues. The CDR3 DNA follows: TGTGCCAGCAGCCAAGAATCTGTACAGGGGATCGCTGAAGCTTTCTTT. Translating it yields CASSQESVQGIAEAFF.

The genes are TRBV27 and TRBJ2-6, with 11 nucleotides matching TRBD1. V lost 2 bases and J lost 2; bases outside the gene matches: 17. This CDR3 comprises 22 residues. Germline CDR1 MNHEY, CDR2 SMNVEV (reference sequence). The CDR3 reads CASSLGPGYGQGAGTGANVLTF. The CDR3 DNA reads TGTGCCAGCAGTTTAGGCCCGGGGTACGGACAGGGGGCGGGCACTGGGGCCAACGTCCTGACTTTC.

V gene TRBV5-1 combines with J gene TRBJ2-7; 9 nucleotides agree with TRBD1. Germline loops: CDR1 SGHRS, CDR2 YFSETQ. This CDR3 comprises 15 residues. After removal of 0 bases from V and 9 bases from J, the junction contained 10 bases not matched to a gene. This CDR3 reads CASSLEDRGLGWQYF. Here the CDR3 DNA reads TGCGCCAGCAGCTTGGAGGACAGGGGTTTGGGATGGCAGTACTTC.

V usage is TRBV7-9 and J usage is TRBJ1-1; D is ambiguous. The V end lost 2 bases, the J end lost 6 bases, and 10 bases lay between the germline ends. CDR3 size: 13 residues. The V gene's germline CDR1 is SEHNR and CDR2 FQNEAQ (reference sequence). The CDR3 DNA sequence: TGTGCCAGCAGCTTACCCCTAGAAGCTGAAGCTTTCTTT. This sequence encodes CASSLPLEAEAFF.

The chain is built from TRBV5-1 and TRBJ2-7; TRBD1 matches 7 bases. The germline V gene has CDR1 SGHRS and CDR2 YFSETQ. This CDR3 has 18 residues. V was pared by 0 bases and J by 2 bases, with 14 bases of the junction left unmatched. CDR3 bases: TGCGCCAGCAGCTTGGCCATAGGTAATGGACAGGTCGCCTACGAGCAGTACTTC. This translates into CASSLAIGNGQVAYEQYF.

This chain connects TRBV19 to TRBJ2-2, with a tentative D call TRBD2 (6 bases). Trimming pared 7 bases from V and 6 bases from J, leaving 6 bases between. Germline CDR1 and CDR2: LNHDA and SQIVND (reference sequence). This CDR3 contains 11 residues. The CDR3: CASTGAGELFF. CDR3 in DNA: TGTGCCAGTACGGGGGCCGGGGAGCTGTTTTTT.

The chain is built from TRBV6-5 and TRBJ2-5; D remains unclear. Germline-derived CDR1 and CDR2 are MNHEY and SVGAGI. This CDR3 has 11 residues. Trimming removed 4 bases from V and 5 bases from J, with 5 bases in between. CDR3 residues: CASSSDETQYF. The CDR3 nucleotides read TGTGCCAGCAGTTCCGACGAGACCCAGTACTTC.

In nucleotides, the CDR3 is TGTGCCAGTAGTTCCGTACTGGAGCAGTTCTTC. It yields the protein CASSSVLEQFF. The chain combines TRBV19 with TRBJ2-1; no firm D call. This CDR3 region has 11 residues. Trimming removed 5 bases from V and 10 bases from J, with 9 bases in between. Germline V CDR1 and CDR2: LNHDA, SQIVND (reference sequence). Looking up the rest from reference TRBV19 and TRBJ2-1 gives the full variable domain: DGGITQSPKYLFRKEGQNVTLSCEQNLNHDAMYWYRQDPGQGLRLIYYSQIVNDFQKGDIAEGYSVSREKKESFPLTVTSAQKNPTAFYLCASSSVLEQFFGPGTRLTVL.

The chain uses TRBV28 and TRBJ2-7; D is unclear. CDR1 is MDHEN, CDR2 SYDVKM, per germline. This CDR3 is built from 14 residues. V was cut by 2 bases and J by 4 bases, with 12 bases left in between. The CDR3 reads CASSLVRGIYEQYF. The CDR3 DNA reads as TGTGCCAGCAGTTTAGTGAGAGGTATTTACGAGCAGTACTTC.

V usage is TRBV2 and J usage is TRBJ2-5; no definite D call. V was pared by 6 bases and J by 2 bases, with 4 bases between. CDR3 length equals 11 residues. Germline assignment: CDR1 SNHLY and CDR2 FYNNEI. The CDR3 region is CASRFQETQYF. The CDR3 region has the DNA TGTGCCAGCAGGTTTCAAGAGACCCAGTACTTC.

V gene TRBV5-4 combines with J gene TRBJ2-2; 9 bases are a match to TRBD2. With V trimmed by 0 bases and J by 1 base, 4 bases remained unmatched. Per the germline V gene, CDR1 is SGHNT and CDR2 is YYREEE (reference sequence). This CDR3 comprises 17 residues. CDR3 residues: CASSLELAGRNTGELFF. The DNA for the CDR3 is TGTGCCAGCAGCTTGGAACTAGCGGGCCGGAACACCGGGGAGCTGTTTTTT.

The rearrangement joins TRBV28 to TRBJ1-2; D is unresolved. The germline V gene has CDR1 MDHEN and CDR2 SYDVKM. Trimming removed 3 bases from V and 4 bases from J, with 9 bases in between. The CDR3 has 13 amino acids. This chain's CDR3 is CASSFGPSYGYTF. CDR3 DNA sequence: TGTGCCAGCAGTTTTGGCCCCTCCTATGGCTACACCTTC.